Included here is one T cell receptor (beta chain) sequence, with context. The antigen remains undetermined. Prepared libraries of TCR beta cDNA carried unique molecular identifiers. T cells numbering about 1 to 11 million yielded roughly 0.5 million cDNA molecules. TCRdb itself ran the PCR reads through MiXCR, one entry per CDR3 protein. Found here are 650,000 to 850,000 distinct CDR3 sequences, about 53% of them singletons; the top ten hold approximately 4.5%. This entry comes from a study of post-analysis software for immune sequencing data. Study outcomes and limitations: F-measure co-clustering was strong for batch-matched samples. TRBV segments more frequent in patients than in controls numbered roughly five and included TRBV5-6, TRBV5-1 and TRBV20-1.

V was shortened by 3 bases and J by 6 bases, with 9 bases between the two germline ends. Germline CDR1 SGHTA, CDR2 FQGTGA. The CDR3 totals 13 residues. The rearrangement joins TRBV7-3 to TRBJ2-1; tentative D call: TRBD1 (5 bases). Sequencing was carried out using blood. This clonotype was sampled from a girl aged 5-17 years with multiple sclerosis. The CDR3 bases are TGTGCCAGCAGCTTTGGACACCTCAATGAGCAGTTCTTC. It encodes CASSFGHLNEQFF.